The 14 T cell receptor beta chains listed next were all sequenced from one sample in a study of blood T cell repertoires in COVID-19. TCRdb keeps only in-frame clones here, not all; method: immunoSEQ multiplex PCR. Of roughly 250,000 clones listed, about nine tenths are singletons. Sequencing was performed on peripheral blood. Every receptor here comes from a woman between 35 and 50 years old with acute or convalescent COVID-19.

The CDR3 DNA follows: TGTGCCATCAGTGAGTGGGACAGGGGGGGCAGCTATGGCTACACCTTC. This translates into CAISEWDRGGSYGYTF. The V gene is TRBV10-3, the J gene TRBJ1-2; 11 bases are shared with TRBD1. V shed 1 base, J shed 4 bases, and the junction held 5 bases outside the gene matches. Germline V gene lookup returns CDR1 ENHRY and CDR2 SYGVKD. The CDR3 is made up of 16 amino acids.

The chain combines TRBV5-1 with TRBJ2-5, with 9 bases fitting TRBD2. The CDR3 totals 19 residues. Germline values: CDR1 SGHRS, CDR2 YFSETQ. V lost 1 base, J lost 2 bases, and 15 bases stayed unmatched. This CDR3 is CASSLLGLAGTSSQETQYF. The CDR3 nucleotides are TGCGCCAGCAGCTTGTTGGGGCTAGCGGGGACCTCTTCACAAGAGACCCAGTACTTC.

The chain joins TRBV12-5 to TRBJ1-2, with 7 bases that match TRBD1. CDR3 size: 14 residues. Germline V CDR1 and CDR2: LGHNT, FRNRAP. V dropped 8 bases and J dropped 8; count of bases not matched to a gene: 14. CDR3 in amino acids: CASRPWDSRGGYTF. Here the CDR3 DNA reads TGTGCTAGTAGGCCGTGGGACAGCCGTGGGGGCTACACCTTC. The full variable domain, in which reference TRBV12-5 and TRBJ1-2 provide the parts outside the CDR3, is DARVTQTPRHKVTEMGQEVTMRCQPILGHNTVFWYRQTMMQGLELLAYFRNRAPLDDSGMPKDRFSAEMPDATLATLKIQPSEPRDSAVYFCASRPWDSRGGYTFGSGTRLTVV.

The CDR3 is CASSWTDRGFYGYTF. Written as DNA, the CDR3 is TGCGCCAGCAGCTGGACGGACAGGGGATTTTATGGCTACACCTTC. The V gene is TRBV5-1, the J gene TRBJ1-2; 9 nucleotides line up with TRBD1. This CDR3 has 15 residues. J was trimmed by 5 bases and V by 3 bases; bases with no gene match: 8. Germline CDR1 and CDR2: SGHRS and YFSETQ. Drawing the rest from reference TRBV5-1 and TRBJ1-2, the complete variable domain is KAGVTQTPRYLIKTRGQQVTLSCSPISGHRSVSWYQQTPGQGLQFLFEYFSETQRNKGNFPGRFSGRQFSNSRSEMNVSTLELGDSALYLCASSWTDRGFYGYTFGSGTRLTVV.

This sequence joins TRBV12-3 or TRBV12-4 and TRBJ2-3, with a weak D call TRBD2 (6 bases). V gave up 3 bases and J gave up 9 bases, with 13 bases separating them. The CDR3 is 13 residues long. The CDR3 region is CASSFWGVGTQYF. DNA for the CDR3: TGTGCCAGCAGTTTCTGGGGGGTAGGCACGCAGTATTTT.

The chain couples TRBV28 to TRBJ1-2; TRBD1 matches at 7 bases. The CDR3 is made up of 15 amino acids. CDR1 MDHEN and CDR2 SYDVKM come from the germline V gene. Trimming removed 4 bases from V and 4 bases from J; junction bases left unmatched: 9. CDR3 in amino acids: CASSSAPGTAYGYTF. The DNA of the CDR3 is TGTGCCAGCAGTTCAGCCCCCGGGACAGCCTATGGCTACACCTTC.

The V call is TRBV6-4, the J call TRBJ1-1; possibly TRBD1 for D (5 bases). Germline CDR1 and CDR2: MRHNA and SNTAGT. V lost 3 bases and J 1 base, leaving 9 bases between the germline ends. The CDR3 spans 14 residues. The CDR3 spells CASSDGAPNTEAFF. CDR3 nucleotides: TGTGCCAGCAGTGATGGGGCCCCGAACACTGAAGCTTTCTTT.

This clone was recorded once. The chain uses TRBV12-5 and TRBJ1-5; D gene uncertain. Germline V gives CDR1 LGHNT, CDR2 FRNRAP. The CDR3 is 18 amino acids. The V end lost 0 bases, the J end lost 0 bases, and 15 bases lay between the germline ends. The CDR3 bases are TGTGCTAGTGGTTTGGTCACTGCGGCAGTTTATAGCAATCAGCCCCAGCATTTT. It yields the protein CASGLVTAAVYSNQPQHF.

The genes are TRBV2 and TRBJ2-5; TRBD2 is a possible D gene (6 bases). The length of the CDR3 is 15 residues. Trimming stripped 6 bases from V and 2 bases from J, with 16 bases between. Germline-derived CDR1 and CDR2 are SNHLY and FYNNEI. Here the CDR3 reads CASRRNVGRQETQYF. CDR3 in DNA: TGTGCCAGCAGGCGCAATGTGGGGAGGCAAGAGACCCAGTACTTC. The whole variable domain, filled in from reference TRBV2 and TRBJ2-5, reads EPEVTQTPSHQVTQMGQEVILRCVPISNHLYFYWYRQILGQKVEFLVSFYNNEISEKSEIFDDQFSVERPDGSNFTLKIRSTKLEDSAMYFCASRRNVGRQETQYFGPGTRLLVL.

The CDR3 spells CASSRPGHNFLYEQYV. In nucleotides, the CDR3 is TGTGCCAGCAGCCGTCCGGGACACAATTTCCTATACGAGCAGTACGTC. This chain links TRBV27 with TRBJ2-7; tentatively, D is TRBD1 (6 bases). CDR1 is MNHEY and CDR2 is SMNVEV in the germline V gene (reference sequence). Trimming took off 6 bases at V and 4 bases at J, with 22 bases between the two ends. The CDR3 loop spans 16 amino acids.

The chain uses TRBV7-8 and TRBJ1-1, with 7 positions matching TRBD1. The V and J ends lost 5 bases and 8 bases, in that order; junction bases with no gene match: 14. The CDR3 totals 15 residues. Germline values: CDR1 SGHVS, CDR2 FQNEAQ. In nucleotides, the CDR3 is TGTGCCAGCAGCCCTAGGACAGGACCGGCTGTGGAAGCTTTCTTT. It yields the protein CASSPRTGPAVEAFF.

Remarks on this clone: Relative to the germline gene, one junction end is altered; a read error may explain this. The chain links TRBV5-1 to TRBJ2-3; 9 bases are a match to TRBD2. CDR3 length: 15 residues. Germline V gives CDR1 SGHRS, CDR2 YFSETQ. CDR3 nucleotides: TGCGCTAGCACCTTAGCGGGGGTTGGTGGAGATACGCAGTATTTT. It specifies CASTLAGVGGDTQYF.

The rearrangement uses TRBV18 and TRBJ1-6; 7 bases match TRBD1. Germline loops: CDR1 KGHSH, CDR2 LQKENI. The trim removed 1 base at V and 8 bases at J, leaving 8 bases unmatched. The CDR3 runs to 16 residues. The CDR3 DNA is TGTGCCAGCTCACCACGTTCCGGACAGGCGGATTCACCCCTCCACTTT. Protein: CASSPRSGQADSPLHF.

The chain employs TRBV4-1 and TRBJ2-3, with TRBD2 matching 9 bases. V dropped 0 bases and J dropped 2; count of bases not matched to a gene: 9. The CDR3 loop spans 18 amino acids. Germline V gene data show CDR1 as MGHRA and CDR2 as YSYEKL. The CDR3: CASSQDSGLAGYTDTQYF. CDR3 sequence (DNA): TGCGCCAGCAGCCAAGATTCAGGTCTAGCGGGATACACAGATACGCAGTATTTT.